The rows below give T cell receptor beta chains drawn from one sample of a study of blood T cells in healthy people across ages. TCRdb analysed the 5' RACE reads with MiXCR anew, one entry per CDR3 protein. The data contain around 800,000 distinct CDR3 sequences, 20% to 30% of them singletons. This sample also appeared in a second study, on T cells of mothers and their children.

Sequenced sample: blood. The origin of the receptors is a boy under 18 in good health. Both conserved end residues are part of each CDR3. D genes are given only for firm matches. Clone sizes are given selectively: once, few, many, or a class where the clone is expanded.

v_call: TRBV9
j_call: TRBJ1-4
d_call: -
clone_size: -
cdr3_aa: CASSERAGKTNEKLFF
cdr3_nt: TGTGCCAGCAGCGAACGCGCAGGGAAGACTAATGAAAAACTGTTTTTT

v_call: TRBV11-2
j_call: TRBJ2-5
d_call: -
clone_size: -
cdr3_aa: CASSLLDYYQETQYF
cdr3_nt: TGTGCCAGCAGCTTGCTTGACTACTACCAAGAGACCCAGTACTTC

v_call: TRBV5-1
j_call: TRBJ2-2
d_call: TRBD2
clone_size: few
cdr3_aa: CASSPGLAANTGELFF
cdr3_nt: TGCGCCAGCAGCCCTGGACTAGCGGCGAACACCGGGGAGCTGTTTTTT

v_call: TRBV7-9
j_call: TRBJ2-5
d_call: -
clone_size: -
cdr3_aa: CASSLGNPQETQYF
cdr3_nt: TGTGCCAGCAGCTTGGGCAATCCCCAAGAGACCCAGTACTTC

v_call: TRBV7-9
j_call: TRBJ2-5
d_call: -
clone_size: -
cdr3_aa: CASSLDDRQETQYF
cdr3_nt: TGTGCCAGCAGCTTAGACGACAGACAAGAGACCCAGTACTTC

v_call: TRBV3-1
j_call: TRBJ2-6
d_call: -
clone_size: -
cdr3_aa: CASSQESISGANVLTF
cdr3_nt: TGTGCCAGCAGCCAAGAGAGTATCTCTGGGGCCAACGTCCTGACTTTC

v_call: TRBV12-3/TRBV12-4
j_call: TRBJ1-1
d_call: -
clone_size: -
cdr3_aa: CATESGGNTEAFF
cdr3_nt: TGTGCCACCGAGAGCGGGGGGAACACTGAAGCTTTCTTT

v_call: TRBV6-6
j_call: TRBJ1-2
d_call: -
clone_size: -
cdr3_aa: CASTLGQGPNYGYTF
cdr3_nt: TGTGCCAGCACCCTTGGGCAGGGGCCTAACTATGGCTACACCTTC

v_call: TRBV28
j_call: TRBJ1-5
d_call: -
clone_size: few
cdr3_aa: CASSLRVFNQPQHF
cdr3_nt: TGTGCCAGCAGTTTACGGGTCTTCAATCAGCCCCAGCATTTT

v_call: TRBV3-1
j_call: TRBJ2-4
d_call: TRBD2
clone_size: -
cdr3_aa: CASSQDLNPLAGGPKNIQYF
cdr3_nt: TGTGCCAGCAGCCAAGATCTTAATCCCCTAGCGGGGGGTCCCAAAAACATTCAGTACTTC

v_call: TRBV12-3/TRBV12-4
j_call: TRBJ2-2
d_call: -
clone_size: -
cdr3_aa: CASTENTGELFF
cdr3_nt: TGTGCCAGCACTGAGAACACCGGGGAGCTGTTTTTT

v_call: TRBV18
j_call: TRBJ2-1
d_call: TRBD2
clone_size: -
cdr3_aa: CASSQGSGASSYNEQFF
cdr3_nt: TGTGCCAGCTCACAAGGTAGCGGGGCCAGCTCCTACAATGAGCAGTTCTTC

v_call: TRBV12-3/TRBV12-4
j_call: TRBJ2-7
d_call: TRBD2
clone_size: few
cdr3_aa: CASSPGLAGGQQYF
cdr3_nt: TGTGCCAGCAGCCCCGGACTAGCGGGGGGGCAACAGTACTTC

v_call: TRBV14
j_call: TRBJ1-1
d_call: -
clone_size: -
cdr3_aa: CASSQSPFGGVVTEAFF
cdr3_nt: TGTGCCAGCAGCCAATCGCCTTTCGGCGGGGTTGTCACTGAAGCTTTCTTT

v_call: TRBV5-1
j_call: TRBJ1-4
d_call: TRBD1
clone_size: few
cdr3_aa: CASGVQGIGEKLFF
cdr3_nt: TGCGCCAGCGGGGTACAGGGGATTGGCGAAAAACTGTTTTTT

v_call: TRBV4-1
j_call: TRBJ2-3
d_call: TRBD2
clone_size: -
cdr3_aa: CASRSGGVGDTQYF
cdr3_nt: TGCGCCAGCAGAAGTGGGGGGGTCGGGGATACGCAGTATTTT

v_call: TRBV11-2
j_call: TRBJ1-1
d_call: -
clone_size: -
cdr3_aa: CASSYAGNTEVFF
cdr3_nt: TGTGCCAGCAGCTATGCAGGGAACACTGAAGTTTTCTTT

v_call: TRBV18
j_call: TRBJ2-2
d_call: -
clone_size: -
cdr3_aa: CASQVTEELFF
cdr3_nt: TGTGCCAGCCAGGTGACCGAGGAGCTGTTTTTT

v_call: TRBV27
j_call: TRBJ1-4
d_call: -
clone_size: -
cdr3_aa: CAQQDPREGMGEKLFF
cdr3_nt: TGTGCCCAGCAGGATCCAAGGGAGGGGATGGGTGAAAAACTGTTTTTT

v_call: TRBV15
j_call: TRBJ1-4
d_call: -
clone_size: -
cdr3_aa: CATGDRVGKLFF
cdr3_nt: TGTGCCACCGGGGACCGGGTTGGAAAACTGTTTTTT

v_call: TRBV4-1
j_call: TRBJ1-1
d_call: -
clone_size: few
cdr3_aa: CASSQVTGLRGTEAFF
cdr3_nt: TGCGCCAGCAGCCAAGTAACAGGGCTCCGCGGCACTGAAGCTTTCTTT

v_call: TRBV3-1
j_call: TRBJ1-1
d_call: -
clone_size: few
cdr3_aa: CASSQLGMNTEAFF
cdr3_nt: TGTGCCAGCAGCCAATTAGGGATGAACACTGAAGCTTTCTTT

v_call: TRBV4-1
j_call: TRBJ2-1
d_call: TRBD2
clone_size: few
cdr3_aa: CASSRAQSGTSGGYNEQFF
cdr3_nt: TGCGCCAGCAGCCGAGCACAATCCGGGACTAGCGGGGGGTACAATGAGCAGTTCTTC

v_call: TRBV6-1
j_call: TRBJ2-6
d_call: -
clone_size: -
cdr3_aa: CASSDLSSGANVLTF
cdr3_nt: TGTGCCAGCAGTGATTTGAGCTCTGGGGCCAACGTCCTGACTTTC

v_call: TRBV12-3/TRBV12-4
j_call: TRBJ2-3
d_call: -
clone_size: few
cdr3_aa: CASSFSAGHTDTQYF
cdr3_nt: TGTGCCAGCAGTTTCTCAGCGGGCCACACAGATACGCAGTATTTT

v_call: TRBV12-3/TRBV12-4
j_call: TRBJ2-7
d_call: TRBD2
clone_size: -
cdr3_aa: CASRATGGATYEQYF
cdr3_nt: TGTGCCAGCAGGGCTACGGGGGGGGCCACCTACGAGCAGTACTTC

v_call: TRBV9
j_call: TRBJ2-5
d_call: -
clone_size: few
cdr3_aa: CASSPVAGGGTQYF
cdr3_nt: TGTGCCAGCAGCCCCGTTGCCGGCGGTGGGACCCAGTACTTC

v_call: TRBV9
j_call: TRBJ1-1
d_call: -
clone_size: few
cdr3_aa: CASSPLTRTEAFF
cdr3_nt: TGTGCCAGCAGCCCACTGACGAGGACTGAAGCTTTCTTT

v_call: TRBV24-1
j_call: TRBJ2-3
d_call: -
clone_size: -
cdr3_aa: CATSSTQGSTDTRYF
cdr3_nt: TGTGCCACCAGCTCCACACAGGGCTCCACAGATACGCGGTATTTT

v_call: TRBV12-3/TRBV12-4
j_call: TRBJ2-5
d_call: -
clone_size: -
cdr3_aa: CASSLGQIETQYF
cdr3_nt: TGTGCCAGCAGTTTGGGGCAGATAGAGACCCAGTACTTC

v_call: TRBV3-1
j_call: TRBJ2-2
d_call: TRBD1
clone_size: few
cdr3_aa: CASSPQDRGGTGELFF
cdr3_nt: TGTGCCAGCAGCCCCCAGGACAGGGGTGGCACCGGGGAGCTGTTTTTT

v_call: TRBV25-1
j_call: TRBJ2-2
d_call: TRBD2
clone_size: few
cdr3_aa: CASSENIAGVMFF
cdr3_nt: TGTGCCAGCAGTGAAAACATAGCGGGGGTGATGTTTTTT

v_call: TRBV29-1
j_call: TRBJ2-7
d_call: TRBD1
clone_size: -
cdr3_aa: CSTATRQGHEQCF
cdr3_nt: TGCAGCACCGCCACCCGACAGGGACACGAGCAGTGCTTC

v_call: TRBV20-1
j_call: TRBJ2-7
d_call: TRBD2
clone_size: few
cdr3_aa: CSARNLAGEAYEQYF
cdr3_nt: TGCAGTGCTAGGAACCTAGCGGGGGAGGCCTACGAGCAGTACTTC

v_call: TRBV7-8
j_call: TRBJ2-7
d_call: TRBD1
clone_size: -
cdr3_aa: CASSPTGTAYEQYF
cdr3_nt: TGTGCCAGCAGTCCTACCGGGACAGCCTACGAGCAGTACTTC

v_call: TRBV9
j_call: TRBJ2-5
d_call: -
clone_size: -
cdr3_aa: CASSADRRGQETQYF
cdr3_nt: TGTGCCAGCAGCGCAGACAGGCGGGGACAAGAGACCCAGTACTTC

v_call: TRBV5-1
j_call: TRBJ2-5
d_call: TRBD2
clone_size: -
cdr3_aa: CASSRTSGEAYETRYF
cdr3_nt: TGCGCCAGCAGCCGAACTAGCGGGGAGGCTTACGAGACCCGGTACTTC

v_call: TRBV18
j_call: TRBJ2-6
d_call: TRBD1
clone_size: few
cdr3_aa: CASSPTTNVPGQGPLSGANVLTF
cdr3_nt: TGTGCCAGCTCACCCACTACTAACGTCCCGGGACAGGGTCCTCTCTCTGGGGCCAACGTCCTGACTTTC

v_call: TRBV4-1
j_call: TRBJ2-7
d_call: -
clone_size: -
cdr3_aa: CASSQPAEGYEQYF
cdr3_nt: TGCGCCAGCAGCCAACCAGCGGAGGGCTACGAGCAGTACTTC

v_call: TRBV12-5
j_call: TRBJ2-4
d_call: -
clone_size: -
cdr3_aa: CASGLPNKDGGKNIQYF
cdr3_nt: TGTGCTAGTGGTTTGCCGAACAAGGACGGGGGCAAAAACATTCAGTACTTC

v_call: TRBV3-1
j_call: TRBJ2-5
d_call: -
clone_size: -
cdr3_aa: CASSQVIQGPGFF
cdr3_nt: TGTGCCAGCAGCCAAGTAATTCAGGGCCCGGGGTTCTTC

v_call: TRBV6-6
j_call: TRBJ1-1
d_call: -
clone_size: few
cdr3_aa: CASSYSYREVNTEAFF
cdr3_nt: TGTGCCAGCAGTTACTCGTATAGGGAGGTGAACACTGAAGCTTTCTTT

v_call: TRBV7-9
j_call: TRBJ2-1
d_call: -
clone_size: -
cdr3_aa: CASSLPSIPNEQFF
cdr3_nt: TGTGCCAGCAGCCTCCCTAGCATCCCCAATGAGCAGTTCTTC

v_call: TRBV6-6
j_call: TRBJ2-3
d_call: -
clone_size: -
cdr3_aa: CASSYADKGGGPASTDTQYF
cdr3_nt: TGTGCCAGCAGTTACGCGGATAAGGGCGGGGGCCCCGCAAGCACAGATACGCAGTATTTT

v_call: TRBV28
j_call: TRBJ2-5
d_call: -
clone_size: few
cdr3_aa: CASSSPARNQETQYF
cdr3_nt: TGTGCCAGCAGTTCCCCCGCAAGGAACCAAGAGACCCAGTACTTC

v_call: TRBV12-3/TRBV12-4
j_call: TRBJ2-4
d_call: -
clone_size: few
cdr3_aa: CASSSPGQFQYF
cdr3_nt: TGTGCCAGCAGTTCACCAGGACAGTTTCAGTACTTC

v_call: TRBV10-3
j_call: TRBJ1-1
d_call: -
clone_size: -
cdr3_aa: CAISLGGGNTEAFF
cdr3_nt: TGTGCCATCAGTTTGGGCGGGGGGAACACTGAAGCTTTCTTT

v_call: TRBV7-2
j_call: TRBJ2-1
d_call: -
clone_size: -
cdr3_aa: CASSLVRGANNEQFF
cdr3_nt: TGTGCCAGCAGCTTAGTCAGGGGGGCCAACAATGAGCAGTTCTTC

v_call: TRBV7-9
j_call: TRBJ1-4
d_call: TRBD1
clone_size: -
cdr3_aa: CASNEQGRWEKLFF
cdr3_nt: TGTGCCAGCAACGAACAGGGGAGGTGGGAAAAACTGTTTTTT

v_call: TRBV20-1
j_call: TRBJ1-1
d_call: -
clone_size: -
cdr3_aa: CSARAGPREAEAFF
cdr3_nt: TGCAGTGCTAGAGCCGGGCCCCGGGAAGCTGAAGCTTTCTTT

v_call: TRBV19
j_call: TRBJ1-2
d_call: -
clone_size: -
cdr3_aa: CASSATGSLRGYTF
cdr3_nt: TGTGCCAGTAGTGCTACAGGGAGTCTGAGAGGCTACACCTTC

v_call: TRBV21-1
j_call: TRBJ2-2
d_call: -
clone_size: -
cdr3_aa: CASSTGRDRLSGELFF
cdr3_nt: TGTGCCAGCAGCACAGGCCGGGACAGGCTATCCGGGGAGCTGTTTTTT

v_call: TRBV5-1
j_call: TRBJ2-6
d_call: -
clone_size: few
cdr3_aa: CASSRTEGTGANVLTF
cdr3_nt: TGCGCCAGCAGCCGCACGGAGGGGACTGGGGCCAACGTCCTGACTTTC

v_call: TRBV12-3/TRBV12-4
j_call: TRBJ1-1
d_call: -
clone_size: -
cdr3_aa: CASSRGDLEAFF
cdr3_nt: TGTGCCAGCAGTCGTGGGGACCTTGAAGCTTTCTTT

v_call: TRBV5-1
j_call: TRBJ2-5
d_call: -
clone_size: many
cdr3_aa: CASRELETQYF
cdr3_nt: TGCGCCAGCCGGGAACTGGAGACCCAGTACTTC